A selection of T cell receptor beta chains follows, all from one sample in a study of T cell responses to AZD1222 COVID-19 vaccine. The table came from immunoSEQ multiplex PCR; TCRdb's copy has only in-frame clones and leaves some out. The sample gives 150,000 to 170,000 clones, around 90% of which show up once; 15% to 20% is in the top ten. The input for sequencing was peripheral blood, taken on day 0 of AZD1222 vaccination. All receptors derive from an adult in good health. Both conserved end residues are part of each CDR3. The D gene is left open where the match is weak. Only part of the rows carry a size: once, few, many, or a class if the clone is expanded.

clone_size: NA; v_call: TRBV18; j_call: TRBJ1-1; d_call: NA; cdr3_nt: TGTGCCAGCTCACCCCGTAAAGCCCAGAACACTGAAGCTTTCTTT; cdr3_aa: CASSPRKAQNTEAFF
clone_size: NA; v_call: TRBV5-1; j_call: TRBJ1-1; d_call: NA; cdr3_nt: TGCGCCAGCAGCTCAAAAGTGGGAAGGAGGGTCACTGAAGCTTTCTTT; cdr3_aa: CASSSKVGRRVTEAFF
clone_size: NA; v_call: TRBV27; j_call: TRBJ2-1; d_call: NA; cdr3_nt: TGTGCCAGCAGTTCGACCTACAATGAGCAGTTCTTC; cdr3_aa: CASSSTYNEQFF
clone_size: once; v_call: TRBV28; j_call: TRBJ2-2; d_call: NA; cdr3_nt: TGTGCCAGCAGTGACTCCAACACCGGGGAGCTGTTTTTT; cdr3_aa: CASSDSNTGELFF
clone_size: NA; v_call: TRBV6-1; j_call: TRBJ1-2; d_call: NA; cdr3_nt: TGTGCCAGCAGTGAAGCGCTTCGAGGCTACACCTTC; cdr3_aa: CASSEALRGYTF
clone_size: few; v_call: TRBV6-6; j_call: TRBJ2-2; d_call: NA; cdr3_nt: TGTGCCAGCAGTTACGCTGGCGGTGGTGGCGGGGAGCTGTTTTTT; cdr3_aa: CASSYAGGGGGELFF
clone_size: NA; v_call: TRBV5-4; j_call: TRBJ2-5; d_call: NA; cdr3_nt: TGTGCCAGCAGCTTGTCTCTCGGGGAGACCCAGTACTTC; cdr3_aa: CASSLSLGETQYF
clone_size: NA; v_call: TRBV7-2; j_call: TRBJ2-1; d_call: TRBD1; cdr3_nt: TGTGCCAGCAGCTTAGTTAGGGACAGGGCCAGGCAGTTCTTC; cdr3_aa: CASSLVRDRARQFF
clone_size: few; v_call: TRBV19; j_call: TRBJ2-3; d_call: NA; cdr3_nt: TGTGCCAGTAGTTTCCAGCGGTTGGGCGCTGGTGAGACGCAGTATTTT; cdr3_aa: CASSFQRLGAGETQYF
clone_size: NA; v_call: TRBV5-1; j_call: TRBJ1-6; d_call: NA; cdr3_nt: TGCGCCAGCAGCCCTTCTAGGGCAGGTAATTCACCCCTCCACTTT; cdr3_aa: CASSPSRAGNSPLHF
clone_size: NA; v_call: TRBV3-1/TRBV3-2; j_call: TRBJ1-5; d_call: TRBD1; cdr3_nt: TGTGCCAGCAGCCGGACAGGGGATAGCAATCAGCCCCAGCATTTT; cdr3_aa: CASSRTGDSNQPQHF
clone_size: NA; v_call: TRBV7-9; j_call: TRBJ1-3; d_call: NA; cdr3_nt: TGTGCCAGCAGCTCCGGGGGGGGAATTAGCTCTGGAAACACCATATATTTT; cdr3_aa: CASSSGGGISSGNTIYF
clone_size: few; v_call: TRBV19; j_call: TRBJ2-3; d_call: NA; cdr3_nt: TGTGCCAGTAGTATGGGGGGCGGAGGCACAGATACGCAGTATTTT; cdr3_aa: CASSMGGGGTDTQYF
clone_size: NA; v_call: TRBV11-2; j_call: TRBJ1-3; d_call: NA; cdr3_nt: TGTGCCAGCAGCTTCCTGACGAGCTCTGGAAACACCATATATTTT; cdr3_aa: CASSFLTSSGNTIYF
clone_size: NA; v_call: TRBV4-1; j_call: TRBJ1-3; d_call: TRBD1; cdr3_nt: TGCGCCAGCAGCCACCTAACCAGGGGGCAGGGAAACACCATATATTTT; cdr3_aa: CASSHLTRGQGNTIYF
clone_size: NA; v_call: TRBV4-1; j_call: TRBJ1-2; d_call: NA; cdr3_nt: TGCGCCAGCAGCCAAGCGGGGTCGGGGGGCTTCGCCTATGGCTACACCTTC; cdr3_aa: CASSQAGSGGFAYGYTF
clone_size: NA; v_call: TRBV19; j_call: TRBJ1-5; d_call: NA; cdr3_nt: TGTGCCAGTAGTGGCTCCGGGACAAATAATCAGCCCCAGCATTTT; cdr3_aa: CASSGSGTNNQPQHF
clone_size: NA; v_call: TRBV2; j_call: TRBJ1-5; d_call: NA; cdr3_nt: TGTGCCAGCAGTGAAGCACGAAGCAATCAGCCCCAGCATTTT; cdr3_aa: CASSEARSNQPQHF
clone_size: NA; v_call: TRBV7-9; j_call: TRBJ1-5; d_call: TRBD1; cdr3_nt: TGTGCCAGCAGCCAGTCCCGGGACAGCGTTAGCAATCAGCCCCAGCATTTT; cdr3_aa: CASSQSRDSVSNQPQHF
clone_size: NA; v_call: TRBV5-1; j_call: TRBJ2-5; d_call: NA; cdr3_nt: TGCGCCAGCAGCATAAGCACAGGGACGAGCGAGACCCAGTACTTC; cdr3_aa: CASSISTGTSETQYF
clone_size: NA; v_call: TRBV2; j_call: TRBJ1-2; d_call: NA; cdr3_nt: TGTGCCAGCAGTGACCCCAGGGAGAACTATGGCTACACCTTC; cdr3_aa: CASSDPRENYGYTF
clone_size: NA; v_call: TRBV7-3; j_call: TRBJ2-1; d_call: TRBD2; cdr3_nt: TGTGCCAGCAGCGTCCTAGCGGGAGCCTCCTACAATGAGCAGTTCTTC; cdr3_aa: CASSVLAGASYNEQFF
clone_size: once; v_call: TRBV28; j_call: TRBJ2-1; d_call: NA; cdr3_nt: TGTGCCAGCAGTTGGGCCCAGGGTTTTGGTGAGCAGTTCTTC; cdr3_aa: CASSWAQGFGEQFF
clone_size: NA; v_call: TRBV30; j_call: TRBJ2-7; d_call: NA; cdr3_nt: TGTGCCTGGAGGGGAGGGGGCGACTACGAGCAGTACTTC; cdr3_aa: CAWRGGGDYEQYF
clone_size: NA; v_call: TRBV3-1/TRBV3-2; j_call: TRBJ1-3; d_call: NA; cdr3_nt: TGTGCCAGCAGCCACCGGGCGGTGAGGTCTGGAAACACCATATATTTT; cdr3_aa: CASSHRAVRSGNTIYF
clone_size: NA; v_call: TRBV24-1; j_call: TRBJ1-2; d_call: TRBD1; cdr3_nt: TGTGCCACCAGTGATAAGGGGGCAGGACCCTATGGCTACACCTTC; cdr3_aa: CATSDKGAGPYGYTF
clone_size: NA; v_call: TRBV4-3; j_call: TRBJ1-5; d_call: NA; cdr3_nt: TGCGCCAGCAGCCAAGATACGTCTCAGCCCCAGCATTTT; cdr3_aa: CASSQDTSQPQHF
clone_size: once; v_call: TRBV6-1; j_call: TRBJ1-5; d_call: NA; cdr3_nt: TGTGCCAGCAGTGAAAGGGCAGGGGCGCTATCAAGCCAGCCCCAGCATTTT; cdr3_aa: CASSERAGALSSQPQHF
clone_size: NA; v_call: TRBV3-1/TRBV3-2; j_call: TRBJ2-4; d_call: NA; cdr3_nt: TGTGCCAGCAGCCAGGAGGAGGACATTCAGTACTTC; cdr3_aa: CASSQEEDIQYF
clone_size: NA; v_call: TRBV6-1; j_call: TRBJ1-4; d_call: NA; cdr3_nt: TGTGCCAGCAGCTTGGGGACCATCGGGCTGTTTTTT; cdr3_aa: CASSLGTIGLFF
clone_size: NA; v_call: TRBV24-1; j_call: TRBJ2-1; d_call: TRBD2; cdr3_nt: TGTGCCACCTCCGGGACTAGTGGTAGCTCCTACAATGAGCAGTTCTTC; cdr3_aa: CATSGTSGSSYNEQFF
clone_size: NA; v_call: TRBV6-1; j_call: TRBJ2-7; d_call: NA; cdr3_nt: TGTGCCAGCAGTGAAGAGGCCGGGAGCTCCTACGAGCAGTACTTC; cdr3_aa: CASSEEAGSSYEQYF
clone_size: few; v_call: TRBV27; j_call: TRBJ1-4; d_call: NA; cdr3_nt: TGTGCCAGCAGCTTAATCGGGGGAGTACTGTTTTTT; cdr3_aa: CASSLIGGVLFF
clone_size: NA; v_call: TRBV6-5; j_call: TRBJ2-2; d_call: TRBD2; cdr3_nt: TGTGCCAGCAGTCCGGGACTAGGGGGCACCGGGGAGCTGTTTTTT; cdr3_aa: CASSPGLGGTGELFF
clone_size: NA; v_call: TRBV5-1; j_call: TRBJ1-1; d_call: NA; cdr3_nt: TGCGCCAGCAGCAGGGACGCGAACACTGAAGCTTTCTTT; cdr3_aa: CASSRDANTEAFF
clone_size: NA; v_call: TRBV6-4; j_call: TRBJ2-3; d_call: NA; cdr3_nt: TGTGCCAGCAGTGACCTGCCAACTAGCACAGATACGCAGTATTTT; cdr3_aa: CASSDLPTSTDTQYF
clone_size: NA; v_call: TRBV12-3/TRBV12-4; j_call: TRBJ1-3; d_call: NA; cdr3_nt: TGTGCCAGCAGTTTCAGCGAAAACACCATATATTTT; cdr3_aa: CASSFSENTIYF
clone_size: NA; v_call: TRBV4-3; j_call: TRBJ1-5; d_call: NA; cdr3_nt: TGCGCCAGCAGCCAAGATCGGGCAGGGAATCAGCCCCAGCATTTT; cdr3_aa: CASSQDRAGNQPQHF
clone_size: once; v_call: TRBV18; j_call: TRBJ1-5; d_call: NA; cdr3_nt: TGTGCCAGCTCCACCCAGCATTTT; cdr3_aa: CASSTQHF
clone_size: NA; v_call: TRBV2; j_call: TRBJ1-6; d_call: NA; cdr3_nt: TGTGCCAGCAGTGTAACAGGGAGCTCCTATAATTCACCCCTCCACTTT; cdr3_aa: CASSVTGSSYNSPLHF
clone_size: NA; v_call: TRBV29-1; j_call: TRBJ1-2; d_call: TRBD1; cdr3_nt: TGCAGCGTTGGACGGACAGGAGCAGCTAACTATGGCTACACCTTC; cdr3_aa: CSVGRTGAANYGYTF
clone_size: NA; v_call: TRBV27; j_call: TRBJ1-4; d_call: NA; cdr3_nt: TGTGCCAGCAGTTCCACGGGAGGGAGGGCTGCTAATGAAAAACTGTTTTTT; cdr3_aa: CASSSTGGRAANEKLFF
clone_size: NA; v_call: TRBV7-2; j_call: TRBJ1-2; d_call: NA; cdr3_nt: TGTGCCAGCAGCTTATACGGGACACAGGCACTGCGGTATGGCTACACCTTC; cdr3_aa: CASSLYGTQALRYGYTF
clone_size: NA; v_call: TRBV27; j_call: TRBJ1-6; d_call: NA; cdr3_nt: TGTGCCAGCAGCCCCTTGGACCGGGTTTCTTCACCCCTCCACTTT; cdr3_aa: CASSPLDRVSSPLHF
clone_size: NA; v_call: TRBV5-4; j_call: TRBJ1-1; d_call: TRBD1; cdr3_nt: TGTGCCAGCAGCCCCGGACAGGGGCGGATGAACACTGAAGCTTTCTTT; cdr3_aa: CASSPGQGRMNTEAFF
clone_size: NA; v_call: TRBV25-1; j_call: TRBJ1-4; d_call: NA; cdr3_nt: TGTGCCAGCAGCGCTTCTACCTCCGGTAGGGAAAAACTGTTTTTT; cdr3_aa: CASSASTSGREKLFF
clone_size: NA; v_call: TRBV14; j_call: TRBJ2-7; d_call: NA; cdr3_nt: TGTGCCAGCAGCCTTCAGGAACAGTCCTACGAGCAGTACTTC; cdr3_aa: CASSLQEQSYEQYF
clone_size: NA; v_call: TRBV5-5; j_call: TRBJ1-1; d_call: NA; cdr3_nt: TGTGCCAGCAGCTTCGAAGGGGGAGTCACTGAAGCTTTCTTT; cdr3_aa: CASSFEGGVTEAFF
clone_size: few; v_call: TRBV11-1; j_call: TRBJ1-1; d_call: NA; cdr3_nt: TGTGCCAGCAGCTTAGGGCGGATGAACACTGAAGCTTTCTTT; cdr3_aa: CASSLGRMNTEAFF
clone_size: NA; v_call: TRBV7-8; j_call: TRBJ2-4; d_call: NA; cdr3_nt: TGTGCCAGCAGCTTAGTCTCCGGCATAGCCAAAAACATTCAGTACTTC; cdr3_aa: CASSLVSGIAKNIQYF
clone_size: NA; v_call: TRBV3-1/TRBV3-2; j_call: TRBJ2-7; d_call: TRBD2; cdr3_nt: TGTGCCAGCAGCCAAGTACGTCTAGCGGACCTATACGAGCAGTACTTC; cdr3_aa: CASSQVRLADLYEQYF
clone_size: NA; v_call: TRBV5-5; j_call: TRBJ1-2; d_call: NA; cdr3_nt: TGTGCCAGCAGCTTTTCTTATTGGAACTATGGCTACACCTTC; cdr3_aa: CASSFSYWNYGYTF
clone_size: NA; v_call: TRBV28; j_call: TRBJ1-2; d_call: NA; cdr3_nt: TGTGCCAGCAGACAAACAGGGATTTTTGGTGGCTACACCTTC; cdr3_aa: CASRQTGIFGGYTF
clone_size: NA; v_call: TRBV6-5; j_call: TRBJ2-7; d_call: TRBD1; cdr3_nt: TGTGCCAGCAGCGCAATGGGACAGAGCTCCTACGAGCAGTACTTC; cdr3_aa: CASSAMGQSSYEQYF